Presented here are 12 T cell receptor beta chains from one specimen sequenced in a study of shared clonotypes between healthy human individuals. Only in-frame clones appear in the TCRdb table, and some are missing; sequencing was by immunoSEQ multiplex PCR. There are fewer than 600,000 clones in the sample; roughly three quarters occur only once, and 12% lies in the top ten. Sequencing input: PBMCs. These receptors all come from a woman in her thirties or forties in good health. Some clones in this sample may be carry-over from other donors' samples.

A note on this clone: With a far larger clone one base away, a read error is the likely cause. Other DNA sequences of this sample code for an identical CDR3. The rearrangement uses TRBV11-2 and TRBJ2-7; D is ambiguous. The ends were cut back, 2 bases at V and 7 bases at J, with 12 bases in the middle. CDR3 length: 13 amino acids. Germline CDR1 reads SGHAT; CDR2 reads FQNNGV. The CDR3 here is CASSLNPGVEQYF. Written as DNA, the CDR3 is TGTGCCAGCAGCTTAAATCCGGGCGTTGAGCAGTACTTC.

J is TRBJ1-5 and V is TRBV14; D ambiguous. Germline V gene sequence: CDR1 SGHDN, CDR2 FVKESK. V was cut by 2 bases and J by 3 bases, with 5 bases left in between. CDR3 length: 13 residues. The CDR3 sequence: CASSQNFNQPQHF. Here the CDR3 DNA reads TGTGCCAGCAGCCAAAACTTCAATCAGCCCCAGCATTTT.

Comment on this clone: Other nucleotide sequences from this sample produce the same CDR3. The J gene is TRBJ2-7, the V gene TRBV15; TRBD2 aligns across 7 bases. The germline V gene has CDR1 LNHNV and CDR2 YYDKDF (reference sequence). This CDR3 is built from 15 residues. Trimming at V came to 0 bases and at J to 0 bases, leaving 2 bases not matched to a gene. DNA for the CDR3: TGTGCCACCAGCAGAGATCCGGGGGGCTCCTACGAGCAGTACTTC. It codes for CATSRDPGGSYEQYF.

This clone was detected ten times or more. The CDR3 DNA follows: TGCGCCAGCAGCCTCACCGTACACTCATCCTACAATGAGCAGTTCTTC. Its translation: CASSLTVHSSYNEQFF. This sequence joins TRBV4-3 and TRBJ2-1; the D is unclear. CDR1 LGHNA and CDR2 YSLEER come from the germline V gene. The CDR3 sequence is 16 residues long. Trimming took 4 bases from V and 1 from J, leaving 14 bases between them.

This sequence joins TRBV5-1 and TRBJ2-2; 9 bases fit TRBD1. Germline CDR1 and CDR2: SGHRS and YFSETQ. V gave up 5 bases and J gave up 0 bases; unmatched junction bases: 11. CDR3 length: 18 amino acids. CDR3 DNA: TGCGCCAGCAGTTTTCCGGGACAGGGCTTCGCGAACACCGGGGAGCTGTTTTTT. It specifies CASSFPGQGFANTGELFF.

V gene TRBV11-2 combines with J gene TRBJ2-6, with 8 bases fitting TRBD1. Per germline, CDR1 SGHAT and CDR2 FQNNGV. The CDR3 extends over 17 amino acids. Unmatched junction bases numbered 7, after V lost 5 bases and J lost 1 base. The CDR3 coding sequence is TGTGCCAGCAGCACGCCAGGGGGCAAGTCTGGGGCCAACGTCCTGACTTTC. This gives the protein CASSTPGGKSGANVLTF. The whole variable domain, remainder taken from reference TRBV11-2 and TRBJ2-6, is EAGVAQSPRYKIIEKRQSVAFWCNPISGHATLYWYQQILGQGPKLLIQFQNNGVVDDSQLPKDRFSAERLKGVDSTLKIQPAKLEDSAVYLCASSTPGGKSGANVLTFGAGSRLTVL.

The V and J genes are TRBV2 and TRBJ2-7, with unresolved D. CDR1 SNHLY and CDR2 FYNNEI come from the germline V gene. The CDR3 runs 15 residues. V was cut by 6 bases and J by 2 bases, with 17 bases left in between. CDR3 DNA sequence: TGTGCCAGCAGGGTAAGAAGCGTCCAAGCCTACGAGCAGTACTTC. Translation: CASRVRSVQAYEQYF.

V usage is TRBV11-2 and J usage is TRBJ2-7; TRBD2 matches at 12 bases. The CDR3 contains 17 residues. Per the germline V gene, CDR1 is SGHAT and CDR2 is FQNNGV. V was pared by 5 bases and J by 2 bases, with 10 bases of the junction left unmatched. The CDR3: CASSLTSGSLETYEQYF. The CDR3 DNA sequence: TGTGCCAGCAGCCTGACTAGCGGGAGCTTAGAAACCTACGAGCAGTACTTC.

This sequence joins TRBV6-1 and TRBJ2-1; TRBD2 agrees at 11 bases. CDR1 and CDR2 (germline): MNHNS, SASEGT. The CDR3 consists of 15 residues. V lost 4 bases to trimming and J lost 3 bases; unmatched junction nucleotides: 2. The CDR3 sequence is CASSGLAGGYNEQFF. The CDR3 coding sequence is TGTGCCAGCAGTGGTCTAGCGGGAGGCTACAATGAGCAGTTCTTC.

This clone was seen at least ten times. CDR3 loop: CATSRDKQSYEQYF. In nucleotides, the CDR3 is TGTGCCACCAGCAGAGATAAACAGTCCTACGAGCAGTACTTC. The chain recombines TRBV15 with TRBJ2-7; D is ambiguous. The length of the CDR3 is 14 residues. V was pared by 0 bases and J by 1 base, with 7 bases between. Germline V gene data show CDR1 as LNHNV and CDR2 as YYDKDF (reference sequence).

This chain connects TRBV11-3 to TRBJ2-5; D is unclear. The CDR3 has 13 residues. Germline CDR1 is SGHNT and CDR2 is YENEEA. Between the trimmed V and J ends, which lost 0 bases and 6 bases, there was a span of 8 bases. The chain's CDR3 is CASSLEVGKTQYF. In DNA, the CDR3 is TGTGCCAGCAGCTTAGAGGTGGGGAAGACCCAGTACTTC.

This chain joins TRBV9 and TRBJ2-5; tentatively, D is TRBD2 (6 bases). Germline V gene sequence: CDR1 SGDLS, CDR2 YYNGEE. The germline V and J ends were trimmed by 2 bases and 4 bases, with 12 bases remaining between them. The length of the CDR3 is 14 residues. CDR3 nucleotides: TGTGCCAGCAGCGTGGGGGGAATGGGAGAGACCCAGTACTTC. This codes for CASSVGGMGETQYF.